The TCR beta chain under discussion was sequenced for a study of OX40 agonist ivuxolimab in advanced cancers. Study-level results: Average numbers of expanded clones were greater in CD8+ T cells than in CD4+. The CD4+ and CD8+ T cells in the blood had expanded clonally by week 6 at 0.1 to 3.0 mg/kg.

A note on this clone: Its target is unknown.

Using immunoSEQ multiplex PCR, the repertoire was profiled, and TCRdb retains in-frame clones only, with some absent. The sample consists of under 20,000 clones, about 86% of them appearing once. CDR3 length equals 16 residues. Germline CDR1 reads SGHKS; CDR2 reads YYEKEE (reference sequence). V was cut by 6 bases and J by 3 bases, with 20 bases left in between. The chain has TRBV5-5 and TRBJ2-3; D may match TRBD1 or TRBD2 (5 bases each). Specimen: CD4+ or CD8+ T cells sorted from blood, collected in a trial of the OX40 agonist ivuxolimab. This receptor was obtained from an adult with an advanced solid tumor such as melanoma, head and neck, liver or kidney cancer. CDR3 in DNA: TGTGCCAGCACCACGTTCCGGGACCGGCGAACAGATACGCAGTATTTT. This translates into CASTTFRDRRTDTQYF.